Here is one T cell receptor (beta chain) with its context. The antigen is unknown. After removal of 6 bases from V and 4 bases from J, the junction contained 9 bases not matched to a gene. This CDR3 spans 15 amino acids. Germline values: CDR1 SNHLY, CDR2 FYNNEI. Antigen-specific CD4+ T cells were expanded with viral peptide pools in the ViraFEST assay before sequencing. Subsequent to roughly 9 days of culture, CD4+ T cells were isolated. Their SARS-CoV-2 infection, verified by PCR, occurred between March and December 2020. Every well housed roughly 2.1 million PBMC, which grew in culture alongside roughly 10 IU/ml IL-2 and 10 ug/ml peptides. IL-2 medium took the place of half the medium on both days 3 and 7. The record originates from a study of vaccination effects on CD4 cells after COVID-19. The study's findings and limits: The study found marked clonal contraction of infection- and vaccine-induced clones late after vaccination.

Repertoires were generated with immunoSEQ multiplex PCR, while TCRdb's copy carries only in-frame clones and drops some. The sample yields around 30,000 clones, 69% seen once. This receptor was taken from a human donor who had a prior SARS-CoV-2 infection. The material sequenced was CD4+ T cells from PBMCs cultured with SARS-CoV-2 spike peptides, taken before COVID-19 vaccination. The chain links TRBV2 to TRBJ1-3; 7 bases line up with TRBD1. The CDR3 DNA sequence: TGTGCCAGCAGGCGAACACAGGGGACCGGAAACACCATATATTTT. Amino acids: CASRRTQGTGNTIYF.